This entry concerns a single T cell receptor (beta chain). These data come from a study of early T cells in non-severe SARS-CoV-2 infection. About the study: Unsorted whole blood bulk RNA was sequenced, with unpaired chains.

Each CDR3 protein gets one entry after TCRdb re-called the 5' RACE reads with MiXCR. The repertoire holds about 92,000 distinct CDR3 sequences, with less than 15% as singletons. The CDR3 loop spans 16 amino acids. Deletions cut 0 bases from V and 0 bases from J, with 10 bases between. CDR1 is WNHNN, CDR2 SYGVQD, per germline (reference sequence). The clonotype was recovered from an adult who was a healthcare worker with PCR-confirmed SARS-CoV-2 infection or an uninfected control (not recorded which). The V and J genes are TRBV10-1 and TRBJ2-3, with a possible D match to TRBD1 (5 bases). Input material: whole blood. CDR3 nucleotides: TGCGCCAGCAGTGAGTCGACGGCAGGGAGCACAGATACGCAGTATTTT. The encoded protein is CASSESTAGSTDTQYF.